Below are 9 T cell receptor beta chains sequenced from a single sample in a study of blood T cell repertoires in COVID-19. This table comes from immunoSEQ multiplex PCR, and its TCRdb copy is limited to in-frame clones, with some not included. The sample shows around 200,000 clones, around 84% of them seen only once. The sample consisted of peripheral blood. These receptor sequences come from an elderly man with acute or convalescent COVID-19.

This sequence joins TRBV19 and TRBJ1-3; 8 bases fit TRBD1. Germline CDR1 LNHDA, CDR2 SQIVND (reference sequence). The CDR3 totals 19 residues. V lost 3 bases to trimming and J lost 0 bases; unmatched junction nucleotides: 13. The CDR3 is CASSMVRTGTSSSGNTIYF. The CDR3 bases are TGTGCCAGTAGTATGGTGAGGACAGGGACCTCGAGCTCTGGAAACACCATATATTTT.

The genes are TRBV12-3 or TRBV12-4 and TRBJ1-5, with D possibly being TRBD1 (6 bases). Trimming cost V 1 base and J 7 bases, with 8 bases left between them. This CDR3 has 13 residues. CDR3 amino acids: CASSLGGQQPQHF. DNA for the CDR3: TGTGCCAGCAGTTTAGGAGGACAGCAGCCCCAGCATTTT.

This chain links TRBV5-5 with TRBJ2-7; 11 positions match TRBD2. This CDR3 contains 15 residues. With 3 bases clipped from V and 7 bases from J, the junction kept 9 bases outside the gene matches. The V gene's germline CDR1 is SGHKS and CDR2 YYEKEE (reference sequence). CDR3 loop: CASSSSSGRAGEQYF. The CDR3 coding sequence is TGTGCCAGCAGCTCGAGTAGCGGGAGGGCAGGAGAGCAGTACTTC.

The chain employs TRBV7-2 and TRBJ2-1, with D uncertain. Germline CDR1 reads SGHTA; CDR2 reads FQGNSA. Trimming removed 1 base from V and 5 bases from J, with 12 bases in between. This CDR3 is built from 15 residues. CDR3 in amino acids: CASSLGLVADNEQFF. CDR3 DNA sequence: TGTGCCAGCAGCTTAGGGCTAGTGGCGGACAATGAGCAGTTCTTC. The entire variable domain, with the rest obtained from reference TRBV7-2 and TRBJ2-1, is as follows: GAGVSQSPSNKVTEKGKDVELRCDPISGHTALYWYRQSLGQGLEFLIYFQGNSAPDKSGLPSDRFSAERTGGSVSTLTIQRTQQEDSAVYLCASSLGLVADNEQFFGPGTRLTVL.

This chain connects TRBV19 to TRBJ2-3; tentative D call: TRBD2 (6 bases). V was clipped by 5 bases and J by 6 bases, with 12 bases between them. Germline CDR1 and CDR2: LNHDA and SQIVND (reference sequence). This CDR3 is 13 amino acids long. The CDR3 loop is CASSWGTPDTQYF. The CDR3, as DNA: TGTGCCAGTAGTTGGGGGACTCCTGATACGCAGTATTTT.

This rearrangement joins TRBV6-5 to TRBJ2-2; D is uncertain. The CDR3 is made up of 12 amino acids. V was cut by 5 bases and J by 5 bases, with 6 bases left in between. Germline values: CDR1 MNHEY, CDR2 SVGAGI. CDR3 in amino acids: CASSRVTGELFF. The CDR3 bases are TGTGCCAGCAGTCGGGTAACCGGGGAGCTGTTTTTT.

This chain uses TRBV2 with TRBJ2-2, with 9 bases lining up with TRBD1. CDR1 and CDR2 (germline): SNHLY, FYNNEI. With V trimmed by 6 bases and J by 4 bases, 9 bases remained unmatched. The length of the CDR3 is 16 residues. CDR3 sequence reads: CASRVTGGGITGELFF. The DNA for the CDR3 is TGTGCCAGCAGGGTAACAGGGGGCGGAATCACCGGGGAGCTGTTTTTT.

The J gene is TRBJ2-5, the V gene TRBV10-3; 10 positions match TRBD2. V shed 2 bases, J shed 4 bases, and the junction held 7 bases outside the gene matches. Germline V CDR1 and CDR2: ENHRY, SYGVKD. The CDR3 extends over 16 amino acids. The CDR3 protein is CAISEGTSGIGETQYF. The CDR3 DNA is TGTGCCATCAGTGAGGGCACTAGCGGGATTGGAGAGACCCAGTACTTC.

V is TRBV5-4 and J is TRBJ2-7, with a possible D match to TRBD2 (6 bases). CDR1 and CDR2 (germline): SGHNT, YYREEE (reference sequence). The CDR3 has 14 amino acids. V lost 1 base and J lost 7, with 15 bases in between. DNA for the CDR3: TGTGCCAGCAGCTTGTGGGCCGCTGCGGGGGAGCAGTACGTC. It specifies CASSLWAAAGEQYV.